This T cell receptor (beta chain) was identified in a study of cytomegalovirus exposure and HLA in healthy donors (dated by TCRdb to about 2017). For the wider study: An earlier analysis of roughly 630 of the donors reported 250 to 300 Gb of sequence data and around 120 million unique TCR beta sequences from about 180 million T cells. Roughly 300 gigabases of sequencing data and tens of millions of unique TCR sequences were included in an early release covering several hundred HLA-typed donors. Of the 300 to 500 genotyped donors, 65% to 90% were placed in the genetic ancestry cluster associated with self-reported Caucasian donors. The study aimed to test whether cataloging public T cell receptors could reveal signatures of past pathogen exposure. Using immunosequencing, the study profiled T cell repertoires from roughly 650 subjects and related those repertoires to cytomegalovirus serostatus. In addition to the first cohort of approximately 650 subjects, a separate validation cohort of 120 different subjects was used. The study combined high-throughput TCR immunosequencing, statistical association of individual TCRs with disease status, and machine learning to predict cytomegalovirus infection status. To study patterns of TCR occurrence, a later analysis re-analyzed previously published TCR beta repertoires from 500 to 850 donors and added high-resolution HLA genotyping. The later analysis used no new phenotypic data to find candidate immune exposures, relying instead on TCR beta sequences and their occurrence across donors. In an earlier analysis of a few hundred of the donors, high-throughput TCR beta sequencing was used to judge whether each TCR beta V gene segment behaved as functional or pseudogenic. Donor age, sex, ethnicity and CMV serostatus were collected together with the repertoire data. A later genetic analysis used genome-wide SNP genotypes for about three fifths of the 666 donors, treating that subset as a discovery cohort. Every discovery cohort repertoire had been produced on one sequencing platform. Class I and class II HLA loci were covered by the typing at four-digit resolution. The number of donors typed differed by locus, with about 629-630 for A, B, C, DRB1 and DQB1, roughly 520 for DQA1, 606 for DPA1, and some 440 for DPB1. Roughly five DR-DQ haplotypes were handled as single units for association and clustering because linkage in the cohort was strong. Across around 400 genotyped donors of the cohort, an average of approximately 200,000 unique TCR beta nucleotide sequences per donor were sequenced, and 15% to 20% of those sequences were non-productive.

There are a few counts of this clone. No antigen is known for it. The input lacks base qualities; no much larger clone sits a single base away. The method behind the library was the immunoSEQ multiplex PCR assay. A mixture of 60 forward primers for TCR Vbeta segments and 13 reverse primers for TCR Jbeta segments was used in the multiplex PCR. The CDR3 region of rearranged TCR beta genes was amplified from genomic DNA by a multiplex PCR assay. The Illumina HiSeq System was used to sequence the amplified TCR beta libraries as 87-base-pair reads. In the authors' own workflow: A later analysis tallied some 79 million unique TCR beta chains across the 666 repertoires, and about 10 million of those chains were shared by two or more donors. Raw reads were error-corrected and collapsed into unique sequences with a nearest-neighbor algorithm that merged closely related sequences to remove PCR and sequencing errors. V, D and J gene segments were assigned by aligning CDR3 sequences to IMGT reference sequences. For a sequence to be retained, a match of at least six nucleotides was required to both a V gene segment and a J gene segment. Rearrangements were called productive when the CDR3 lacked stop codons and stayed in frame with V and J; all others were non-productive. Following IMGT convention, CDR3 was defined as the stretch from the second conserved V-encoded cysteine up to the conserved J-encoded phenylalanine. In an earlier analysis of just under 600 of the donors, sequences lacking an unambiguous match to a single V gene segment were excluded. In an earlier analysis of approximately 500 of the donors, a V segment was called functional when productive rearrangements were above 56.7%, and segregating when the standard deviation between donors exceeded 5%. A statistical classification framework was built for diagnosing cytomegalovirus status from the catalog of TCR beta chain sequences. In a later analysis, V and J genes were assigned by comparing TCR nucleotide sequences against IMGT/GENE-DB human TR gene sequences. Using the TCRdist pipeline, a later analysis assigned CDR3 sequences along with most-parsimonious VDJ recombination scenarios. In a later analysis, each TCR beta chain was defined by its CDR3 amino acid sequence together with its V-gene family, and reads without a unique V-gene family were excluded. A later analysis removed 592 highly shared, low-generation-probability nucleotide sequences to deal with suspected cross-contamination and a sequencing artifact. In a later analysis, a clonal expansion index was calculated for each public chain from normalized within-repertoire ranks of inferred template counts. In a later analysis, generation probabilities were computed using a VDJ recombination model fitted to out-of-frame rearrangements, and the results were checked against IGoR. Hypergeometric tests were used in a later analysis to score TCR-TCR, TCR-HLA and TCR-CMV co-occurrence, with a repertoire-size bias correction applied to the TCR pairs. False discovery rates were estimated in a later analysis by permuting HLA or CMV assignments 20 times. In a later analysis, co-occurring TCRs were grouped using DBSCAN, and TCRdist sequence similarity was added for clustering within HLA-allele-positive subsets. For co-occurrence clustering, repertoires with fewer than 30,000 or more than 120,000 public chains were excluded, along with 5 or 6 repertoires with anomalous nucleotide sharing. The table was pulled from immuneACCESS by TCRdb, which kept in-frame rearrangements only. Such tables lose some clones; where checked, under half of the loss comes from unresolved V genes, and the rest has no known cause. D and trimming were read from the DNA, whereas the V and J calls and clone size are those reported in that table. The sample table records around 140,000 clones; 82% of these occur just once. Of the sample, 9.7% falls within the top ten clones.

The cohort consisted of 670 or so healthy bone marrow donors. Cohort members were all nominally healthy when sampled, although unrecorded immune exposures were likely present. The donor tested CMV seropositive, placing the donor among the roughly 300 seropositive members of the cohort. A peripheral blood sample was provided by each donor, and peripheral blood mononuclear cells were used for TCR beta sequencing. The Qiagen DNeasy Blood Extraction Kit was used to extract genomic DNA from the blood cell samples. The study at large found these results: In a later analysis, around 15,000 TCR beta sequences were associated with specific HLA alleles at a false discovery rate of 0.05. It was suggested by the authors that the approach could potentially be generalized to other disease states and immunological phenotypes. This cohort had only TCR beta chains sequenced, and the lack of alpha or paired-chain data limited which features could be detected. An association between a missense DCLRE1C variant and V-gene and J-gene trimming of TCR beta chains was found in a later genetic analysis and replicated in an independent cohort. In a later genetic analysis, fewer N-insertions in productive TCRs were reported among donors in an Asian-associated ancestry cluster than the approximately 710-donor mean. Assigning TCR associations to individual alleles was difficult when HLA alleles, especially DR and DQ, strongly co-occurred. The study listed 150 to 200 TCR beta chains as associated with cytomegalovirus. In a later analysis, HLA-associated TCR beta chains showed more clonal expansion and lower generation probabilities than non-associated chains that were equally common. In an earlier analysis of more than 450 of the donors, most TCR beta V segments were observed in productive rearrangements about 87% or about 30% of the time, broadly matching IMGT annotations. According to a later analysis, most CMV-associated TCR beta chains appeared to be HLA-restricted, and the HLA associations seemed to be driven largely by CMV exposure. A later analysis reported that several top co-occurrence clusters appeared linked to parvovirus B19, influenza, CMV and Epstein-Barr virus. Most TCR sequences were observed very rarely across donors, whereas some public TCRs were present in many individuals. Correlated functional status among segregating V segments might reflect linkage disequilibrium, but an unknown experimental factor could not be ruled out. Because HLA typing was unavailable for some donors at each locus, only the typed subset was used in association tests. The sequencing pipeline was judged likely to have produced a cluster of highly shared sequence variants as a technical artifact. A further reported finding was that TCR beta sequences accurately predicted the HLA-A and HLA-B alleles for most subjects in the first cohort. Cytomegalovirus status was reported to be diagnosed by the classifier with high specificity and sensitivity in both the original and validation cohorts. In vitro tests confirmed that a few of the cytomegalovirus-associated TCR beta chains recognize cytomegalovirus antigens. Because counts were too low, about 17 rarely observed V segments, including chromosome 9 orphons, were excluded from the earlier analysis of 500 to 700 of the donors. Immune exposure information for the cohort was limited to CMV serostatus. The presence/absence analyses assumed that sequencing depth was roughly uniform across donors, and that assumption may not be true. In a later analysis, TCR association rates were found to vary across HLA loci, with the most associated TCRs seen for DRB1 alleles and the fewest for HLA-C alleles.

Sequences were obtained from PBMCs. The source is an older woman in good health and CMV-seropositive.

The CDR3 region has the sequence CASRDQIKHYLYEQYF. The DNA is as follows: TGTGCCAGCAGGGATCAAATCAAACACTACCTATACGAGCAGTACTTC. The chain links TRBV6-6 with TRBJ2-7; no D gene call is confident. The cysteine opens and the phenylalanine closes a CDR3 of 16 amino acids. Of all the DNA, just the CDR3 is kept, 48 bases in frame from base 1. The germline ends are 22 bases apart after V is trimmed by 6 bases and J by 4 bases. From a lookup of the germline V gene (reference sequence), CDR1 and CDR2 are MNHNY and SVGAGI.